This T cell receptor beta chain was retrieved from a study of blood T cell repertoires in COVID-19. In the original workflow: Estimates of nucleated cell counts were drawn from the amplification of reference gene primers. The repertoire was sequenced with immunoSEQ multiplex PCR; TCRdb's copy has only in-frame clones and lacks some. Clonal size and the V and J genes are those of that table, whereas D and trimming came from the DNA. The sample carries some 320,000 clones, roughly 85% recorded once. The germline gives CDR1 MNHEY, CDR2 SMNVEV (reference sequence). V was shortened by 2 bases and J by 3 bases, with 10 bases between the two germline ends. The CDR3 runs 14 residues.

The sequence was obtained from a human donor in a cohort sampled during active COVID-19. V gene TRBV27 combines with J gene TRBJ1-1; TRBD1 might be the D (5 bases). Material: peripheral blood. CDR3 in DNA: TGTGCCAGCAGTTTAATAGGGGTTTACACTGAAGCTTTCTTT. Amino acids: CASSLIGVYTEAFF.